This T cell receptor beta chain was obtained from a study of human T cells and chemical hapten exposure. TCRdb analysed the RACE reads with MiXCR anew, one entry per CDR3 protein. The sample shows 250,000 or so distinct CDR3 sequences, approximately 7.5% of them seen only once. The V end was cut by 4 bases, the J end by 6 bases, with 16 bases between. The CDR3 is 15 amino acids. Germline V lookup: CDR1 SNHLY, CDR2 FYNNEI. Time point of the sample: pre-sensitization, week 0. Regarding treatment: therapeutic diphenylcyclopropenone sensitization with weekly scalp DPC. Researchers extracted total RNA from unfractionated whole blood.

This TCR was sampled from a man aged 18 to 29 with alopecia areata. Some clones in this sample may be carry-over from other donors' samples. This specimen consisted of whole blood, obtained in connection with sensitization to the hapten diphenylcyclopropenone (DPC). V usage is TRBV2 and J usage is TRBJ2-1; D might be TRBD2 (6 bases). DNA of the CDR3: TGTGCCAGCAGTGCCGGGACTCTTGGGACCAATGAGCAGTTCTTC. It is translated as CASSAGTLGTNEQFF.